This T cell receptor beta chain was captured in a study of OX40 agonist ivuxolimab in advanced cancers. Across the study: Patients' therapy was ivuxolimab, an antibody that acts as an agonist of OX40 (CD134). The study reported partial responses in three patients: one hepatocellular carcinoma, two cutaneous melanoma.

The protocol was immunoSEQ multiplex PCR, while the TCRdb copy is restricted to in-frame clones and leaves out a portion. The data contain around 56,000 clones, approximately 80% of them singletons. With V trimmed by 9 bases and J by 3 bases, 6 bases remained unmatched. Germline V gives CDR1 SGHDT, CDR2 YYEEEE. The CDR3 extends over 13 amino acids. This clone was observed once. The receptor comes from an adult with an advanced solid tumor such as melanoma, head and neck, liver or kidney cancer. The material was CD4+ or CD8+ T cells sorted from blood, obtained in a trial of the OX40 agonist ivuxolimab. The chain is built from TRBV5-6 and TRBJ2-1; 7 bases fit TRBD2. The CDR3 DNA reads as TGTGCCACTGCTTGGGGGGGCTACAATGAGCAGTTCTTC. Residues: CATAWGGYNEQFF.